These 23 T cell receptor beta chains were sequenced from one sample in a study of blood T cell repertoires in COVID-19. Sequencing was performed with immunoSEQ multiplex PCR; in TCRdb, only in-frame clones are kept and a portion is missing. The repertoire holds about 69,000 clones, with around 84% as singletons. The sample was peripheral blood. The receptors were sampled from a woman of 80 years or more with acute or convalescent COVID-19.

The CDR3 loop is CASSFGETQYF. The CDR3 nucleotides are TGCGCCAGCAGCTTCGGGGAGACCCAGTACTTC. This sequence joins TRBV5-1 and TRBJ2-5; no reliable D call. The V gene's germline CDR1 is SGHRS and CDR2 YFSETQ. The CDR3 totals 11 residues. Trimming cost V 2 bases and J 5 bases, with 4 bases left between them.

This clone is a singleton in its sample. J is TRBJ2-7 and V is TRBV11-2, with D maybe TRBD2 (5 bases). Trimming cost V 7 bases and J 0 bases, with 7 bases left between them. The CDR3 contains 12 residues. The germline V gene has CDR1 SGHAT and CDR2 FQNNGV. In DNA form, the CDR3 reads TGTGCCAGCAAGACTATCTCCTACGAGCAGTACTTC. As protein: CASKTISYEQYF.

V is TRBV7-3 and J is TRBJ1-6, with D unclear. The CDR3 spans 16 residues. Trimming left V 1 base short and J 6 bases short, with 13 bases between. The germline V gene has CDR1 SGHTA and CDR2 FQGTGA. CDR3 loop: CASSLSGRFTNSPLHF. The CDR3, as DNA: TGTGCCAGCAGCTTAAGCGGCCGCTTCACTAATTCACCCCTCCACTTT.

The J gene is TRBJ2-3, the V gene TRBV4-1; 10 positions agree with TRBD2. V shed 4 bases and J 2 bases; nucleotides not matched to a gene: 6. CDR1 and CDR2 from the germline V gene are MGHRA and YSYEKL. The CDR3 consists of 16 residues. CDR3 nucleotides: TGCGCCAGCAGCCCGGGACTAGCGAGAGTCACAGATACGCAGTATTTT. This codes for CASSPGLARVTDTQYF.

This chain connects TRBV18 to TRBJ2-1, with D possibly TRBD2 on 6 matching bases. Germline V gene data show CDR1 as KGHSH and CDR2 as LQKENI. CDR3 size: 16 residues. V was pared by 2 bases and J by 8 bases, with 19 bases between. In nucleotides, the CDR3 is TGTGCCAGCTCACCAGGGGAGGCTAGAGTGGGCCATGAGCAGTTCTTC. Translated, it gives CASSPGEARVGHEQFF.

This rearrangement joins TRBV10-1 to TRBJ1-6; 9 positions agree with TRBD1. Trimming took 4 bases from V and 6 from J; bases not matched to a gene: 1. The CDR3 length is 14 residues. CDR1 is WNHNN, CDR2 SYGVQD, per germline (reference sequence). CDR3: CASSAGQGNSPLHF. The CDR3 DNA follows: TGCGCCAGCAGTGCGGGACAGGGTAATTCACCCCTCCACTTT.

The chain combines TRBV3-1 (or the pseudogene TRBV3-2) with TRBJ2-1; 10 nucleotides match TRBD2. Trimming cost V 4 bases and J 9 bases; bases outside gene matches: 3. The V gene's germline CDR1 is LGHDT and CDR2 YNNKEL (reference sequence). The CDR3 consists of 13 residues. The CDR3 DNA reads as TGTGCCAGCAGCCCGCTAGCGGGGGTTGAGCAGTTCTTC. The encoded protein is CASSPLAGVEQFF.

The gene calls are TRBV5-1 and TRBJ1-2; the D gene is possibly TRBD1 (6 bases). From germline, CDR1 is SGHRS and CDR2 YFSETQ. The CDR3 totals 13 residues. The V end lost 3 bases, the J end lost 4 bases, and 10 bases lay between the germline ends. Here the CDR3 reads CASSSDSPYGYTF. In nucleotides, the CDR3 is TGCGCCAGCAGCTCGGACAGCCCCTATGGCTACACCTTC.

The V call is TRBV10-3, the J call TRBJ2-5; TRBD2 is a possible D gene (5 bases). CDR3 size: 14 residues. Trimming removed 9 bases at V and 2 bases at J, with 16 bases between. Germline assignment: CDR1 ENHRY and CDR2 SYGVKD. CDR3 nucleotide sequence: TGTGCCATGAACATCCGAGGGCCTCAAGAGACCCAGTACTTC. Translation gives CAMNIRGPQETQYF.

The chain joins TRBV5-1 to TRBJ2-5, with 7 bases aligning to TRBD2. The V gene end was trimmed by 0 bases and the J gene end by 5 bases; junction bases not matched to a gene: 4. Germline loops: CDR1 SGHRS, CDR2 YFSETQ. The CDR3 is 14 residues long. The chain's CDR3 is CASSLGQGGETQYF. Here the CDR3 DNA reads TGCGCCAGCAGCTTGGGGCAGGGAGGGGAGACCCAGTACTTC. The full variable domain, completed using reference TRBV5-1 and TRBJ2-5, is KAGVTQTPRYLIKTRGQQVTLSCSPISGHRSVSWYQQTPGQGLQFLFEYFSETQRNKGNFPGRFSGRQFSNSRSEMNVSTLELGDSALYLCASSLGQGGETQYFGPGTRLLVL.

This clone was counted once. The chain has TRBV18 and TRBJ2-1; D ambiguous. CDR1 and CDR2 (germline): KGHSH, LQKENI. V lost 0 bases to trimming and J lost 8 bases, with 11 bases between them. This CDR3 comprises 14 residues. The CDR3 nucleotides read TGTGCCAGCTCACCACCGAGTCTAGAGTATGAGCAGTTCTTC. This codes for CASSPPSLEYEQFF.

The V gene is TRBV6-5, the J gene TRBJ1-2, with 8 positions matching TRBD1. V lost 6 bases to trimming and J lost 3 bases; unmatched junction nucleotides: 9. Germline CDR1 MNHEY, CDR2 SVGAGI. The CDR3 is 15 amino acids. In DNA form, the CDR3 reads TGTGCCAGCAGGGCGGGACAGGCCGCCTACTATGGCTACACCTTC. Translating it yields CASRAGQAAYYGYTF.

The chain couples TRBV2 to TRBJ2-5, with 10 nucleotides matching TRBD2. Unmatched junction bases numbered 9, after V lost 1 base and J lost 7 bases. CDR1 is SNHLY, CDR2 FYNNEI, per germline. CDR3 length: 16 amino acids. CDR3 loop: CASSEDQRGGQGTQYF. The CDR3 DNA reads as TGTGCCAGCAGTGAAGACCAGCGGGGGGGCCAGGGGACCCAGTACTTC.

This chain uses TRBV5-5 with TRBJ1-4; 7 positions agree with TRBD1. The germline V gene has CDR1 SGHKS and CDR2 YYEKEE (reference sequence). The CDR3 length is 17 residues. After removal of 0 bases from V and 2 bases from J, the junction contained 7 bases not matched to a gene. The DNA for the CDR3 is TGTGCCAGCAGCTTGGTCCGCACAGGGGCGACTAATGAAAAACTGTTTTTT. It is translated as CASSLVRTGATNEKLFF. The whole variable domain, remainder taken from reference TRBV5-5 and TRBJ1-4, is DAGVTQSPTHLIKTRGQQVTLRCSPISGHKSVSWYQQVLGQGPQFIFQYYEKEERGRGNFPDRFSARQFPNYSSELNVNALLLGDSALYLCASSLVRTGATNEKLFFGSGTQLSVL.

The gene calls are TRBV14 and TRBJ2-3; 7 nucleotides match TRBD1. This CDR3 comprises 16 residues. Trimming removed 4 bases from V and 0 bases from J; junction bases left unmatched: 7. Germline V gene data show CDR1 as SGHDN and CDR2 as FVKESK. The CDR3 loop is CASSLQTGRSTDTQYF. DNA for the CDR3: TGTGCCAGCAGCCTACAGACAGGGCGAAGCACAGATACGCAGTATTTT.

This clone was picked up one time. V and J are TRBV5-1 and TRBJ2-2, with D perhaps TRBD1 (6 bases). The germline V and J ends were trimmed by 0 bases and 7 bases, with 13 bases remaining between them. The length of the CDR3 is 15 residues. The germline gives CDR1 SGHRS, CDR2 YFSETQ. CDR3 sequence (DNA): TGCGCCAGCAGCTTGGATCTGGGGGCGAGCGGGGAGCTGTTTTTT. It codes for CASSLDLGASGELFF.

This chain joins TRBV5-5 and TRBJ2-5, with 15 bases identical to TRBD2. Germline V gene data show CDR1 as SGHKS and CDR2 as YYEKEE (reference sequence). The CDR3 is 16 amino acids. The V and J ends lost 4 bases and 4 bases, in that order; junction bases with no gene match: 5. The CDR3 DNA reads as TGTGCCAGCAGCGCGGGACTAGCGGGGGGTTTAGAGACCCAGTACTTC. It is translated as CASSAGLAGGLETQYF.

This rearrangement joins TRBV6-5 to TRBJ1-1; possibly TRBD1 for D (5 bases). The CDR3 length is 13 residues. Germline V CDR1 and CDR2: MNHEY, SVGAGI. Trimming pared 2 bases from V and 4 bases from J, leaving 8 bases between. The CDR3 spells CASSYGGSTEAFF. In DNA form, the CDR3 reads TGTGCCAGCAGTTACGGGGGGAGCACTGAAGCTTTCTTT.

This chain uses TRBV6-1 with TRBJ2-7; D perhaps matches TRBD1 (5 bases). Trimming shortened V by 3 bases and J by 0 bases, and 18 bases separated the two germline ends. Germline-derived CDR1 and CDR2 are MNHNS and SASEGT. The CDR3 totals 17 residues. The DNA for the CDR3 is TGTGCCAGCAGTGATAAGCAGGGAAAGTATAGCTCCTACGAGCAGTACTTC. Translated: CASSDKQGKYSSYEQYF.

About this clone: An end of the junction does not agree with germline; a read error may underlie this. The V gene is TRBV7-7, the J gene TRBJ2-3; 9 positions match TRBD1. The CDR3 runs to 15 residues. CDR1 is SSHAT, CDR2 FNYEAQ, per germline (reference sequence). DNA of the CDR3: TGTGCTAGCAGCTTAGGGACAGGGACCCCAGATACGCAGTATTTT. This codes for CASSLGTGTPDTQYF.

This clone has only one observation. V and J are TRBV19 and TRBJ1-6; 7 bases are a match to TRBD1. The CDR3 sequence is 14 residues long. J was trimmed by 7 bases and V by 3 bases; bases with no gene match: 3. CDR1 and CDR2 from the germline V gene are LNHDA and SQIVND (reference sequence). CDR3 residues: CASSIWDRNSPLHF. CDR3 nucleotides: TGTGCCAGTAGTATTTGGGACAGAAATTCACCCCTCCACTTT.

The chain uses TRBV11-3 and TRBJ2-7; 7 nucleotides match TRBD1. Germline V gives CDR1 SGHNT, CDR2 YENEEA. This CDR3 spans 14 amino acids. V trimming: 0 bases; J trimming: 3 bases; junction bases outside the gene matches: 2. For the CDR3, the DNA is TGTGCCAGCAGCTTAGAGACAGGGAACTACGAGCAGTACTTC. Protein product: CASSLETGNYEQYF.

The gene calls are TRBV2 and TRBJ1-1; D gene uncertain. CDR3 length: 13 amino acids. Germline assignment: CDR1 SNHLY and CDR2 FYNNEI. V lost 7 bases to trimming and J lost 1 base, with 10 bases between them. CDR3 protein: CASKTLSNTEAFF. The CDR3 DNA reads as TGTGCCAGCAAAACTCTCTCGAACACTGAAGCTTTCTTT.